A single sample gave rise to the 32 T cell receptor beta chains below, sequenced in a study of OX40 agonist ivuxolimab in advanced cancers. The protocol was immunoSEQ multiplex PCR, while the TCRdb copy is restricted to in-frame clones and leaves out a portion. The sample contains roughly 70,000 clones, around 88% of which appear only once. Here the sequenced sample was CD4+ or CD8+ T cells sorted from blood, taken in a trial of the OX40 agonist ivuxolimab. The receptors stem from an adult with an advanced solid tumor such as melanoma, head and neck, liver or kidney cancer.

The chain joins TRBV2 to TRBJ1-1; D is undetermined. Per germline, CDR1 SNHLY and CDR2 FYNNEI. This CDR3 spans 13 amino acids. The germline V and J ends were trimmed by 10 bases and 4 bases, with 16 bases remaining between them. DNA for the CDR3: TGTGCCACAGAAAGGGATGGAGGCACTGAAGCTTTCTTT. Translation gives CATERDGGTEAFF.

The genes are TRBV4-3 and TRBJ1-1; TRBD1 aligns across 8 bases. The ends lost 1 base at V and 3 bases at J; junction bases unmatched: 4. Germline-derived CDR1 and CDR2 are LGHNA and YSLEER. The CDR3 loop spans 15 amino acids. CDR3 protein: CASSQAYRGYTEAFF. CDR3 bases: TGCGCCAGCAGCCAAGCGTACAGGGGGTACACTGAAGCTTTCTTT.

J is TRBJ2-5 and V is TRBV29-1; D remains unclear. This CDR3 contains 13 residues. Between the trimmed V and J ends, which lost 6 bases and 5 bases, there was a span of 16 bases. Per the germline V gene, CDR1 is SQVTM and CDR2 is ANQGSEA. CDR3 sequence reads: CSVYAPRRETQYF. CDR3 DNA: TGCAGCGTCTATGCCCCACGAAGGGAGACCCAGTACTTC.

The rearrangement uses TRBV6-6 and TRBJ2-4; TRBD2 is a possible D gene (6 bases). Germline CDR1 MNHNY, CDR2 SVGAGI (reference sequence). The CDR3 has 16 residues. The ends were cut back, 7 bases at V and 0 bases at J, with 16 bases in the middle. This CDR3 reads CASTPWGVLAKNIQYF. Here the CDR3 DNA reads TGTGCCAGCACCCCTTGGGGGGTTTTAGCCAAAAACATTCAGTACTTC.

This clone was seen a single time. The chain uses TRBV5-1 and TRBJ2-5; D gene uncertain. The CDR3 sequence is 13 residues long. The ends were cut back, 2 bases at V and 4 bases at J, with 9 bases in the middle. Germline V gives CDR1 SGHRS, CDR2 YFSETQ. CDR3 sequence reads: CASSFGEAETQYF. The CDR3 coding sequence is TGCGCCAGCAGCTTCGGTGAGGCAGAGACCCAGTACTTC. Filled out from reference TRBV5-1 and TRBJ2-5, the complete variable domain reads KAGVTQTPRYLIKTRGQQVTLSCSPISGHRSVSWYQQTPGQGLQFLFEYFSETQRNKGNFPGRFSGRQFSNSRSEMNVSTLELGDSALYLCASSFGEAETQYFGPGTRLLVL.

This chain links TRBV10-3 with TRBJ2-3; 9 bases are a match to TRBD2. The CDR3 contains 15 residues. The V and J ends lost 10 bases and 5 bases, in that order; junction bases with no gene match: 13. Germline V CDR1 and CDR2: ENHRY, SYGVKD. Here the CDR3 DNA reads TGTGCCACCGGCCCCGCGGGGGGGCATGTAGATACGCAGTATTTT. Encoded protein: CATGPAGGHVDTQYF.

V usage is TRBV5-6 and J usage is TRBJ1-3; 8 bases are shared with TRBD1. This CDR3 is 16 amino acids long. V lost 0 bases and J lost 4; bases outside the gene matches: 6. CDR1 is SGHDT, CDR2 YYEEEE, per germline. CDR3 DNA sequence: TGTGCCAGCAGCTTGGTAGGACAGGGTACAGGAAACACCATATATTTT. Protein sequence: CASSLVGQGTGNTIYF.

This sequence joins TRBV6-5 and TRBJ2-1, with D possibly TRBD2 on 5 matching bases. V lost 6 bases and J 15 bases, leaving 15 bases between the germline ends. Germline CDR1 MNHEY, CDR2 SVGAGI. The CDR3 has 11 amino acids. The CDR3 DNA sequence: TGTGCCAGCAGCTCTCCCGGGGTGCGGTTCTTC. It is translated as CASSSPGVRFF.

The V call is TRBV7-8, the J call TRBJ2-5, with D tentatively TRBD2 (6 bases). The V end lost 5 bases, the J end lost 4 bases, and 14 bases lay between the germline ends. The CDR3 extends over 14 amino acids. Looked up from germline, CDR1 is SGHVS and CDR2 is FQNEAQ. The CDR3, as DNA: TGTGCCAGCAGCGGAAGACTAGTCCGAGAGACCCAGTACTTC. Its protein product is CASSGRLVRETQYF.

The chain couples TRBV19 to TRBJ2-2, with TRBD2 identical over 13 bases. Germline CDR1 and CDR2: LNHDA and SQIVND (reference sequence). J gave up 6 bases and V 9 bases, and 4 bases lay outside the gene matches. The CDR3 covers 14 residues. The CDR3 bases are TGTGCCAGCGGGACTAGCGGGACGGCCGGGGAGCTGTTTTTT. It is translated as CASGTSGTAGELFF.

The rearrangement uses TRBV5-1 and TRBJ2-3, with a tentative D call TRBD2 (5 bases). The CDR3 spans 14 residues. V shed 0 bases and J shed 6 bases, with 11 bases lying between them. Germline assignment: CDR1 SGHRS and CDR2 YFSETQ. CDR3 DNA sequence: TGCGCCAGCAGCTTGGTGTGGACTGGGGATACGCAGTATTTT. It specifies CASSLVWTGDTQYF.

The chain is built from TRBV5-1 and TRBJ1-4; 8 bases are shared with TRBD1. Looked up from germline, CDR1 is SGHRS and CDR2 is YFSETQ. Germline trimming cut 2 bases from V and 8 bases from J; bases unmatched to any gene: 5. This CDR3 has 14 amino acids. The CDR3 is CASSFQGAVEKLFF. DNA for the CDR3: TGCGCCAGCAGCTTTCAGGGGGCGGTCGAAAAACTGTTTTTT.

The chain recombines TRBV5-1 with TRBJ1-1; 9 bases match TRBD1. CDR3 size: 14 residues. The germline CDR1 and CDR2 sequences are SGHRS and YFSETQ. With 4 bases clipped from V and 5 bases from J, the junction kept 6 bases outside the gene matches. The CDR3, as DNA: TGCGCCAGCAGCGTGGACAGGGGTATTACTGAAGCTTTCTTT. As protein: CASSVDRGITEAFF.

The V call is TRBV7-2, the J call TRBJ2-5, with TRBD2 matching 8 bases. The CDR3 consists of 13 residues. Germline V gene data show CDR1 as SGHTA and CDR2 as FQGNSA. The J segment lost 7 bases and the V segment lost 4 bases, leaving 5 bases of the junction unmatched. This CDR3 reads CASSSGLAGTQYF. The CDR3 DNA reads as TGTGCCAGCAGCTCTGGACTAGCAGGGACCCAGTACTTC.

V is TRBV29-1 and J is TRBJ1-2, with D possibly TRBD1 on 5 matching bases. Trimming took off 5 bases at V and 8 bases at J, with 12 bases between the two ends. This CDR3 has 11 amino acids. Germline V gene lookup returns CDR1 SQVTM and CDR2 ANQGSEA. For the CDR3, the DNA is TGCAGCGTTTACCAGGGATACGGCTACACCTTC. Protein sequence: CSVYQGYGYTF.

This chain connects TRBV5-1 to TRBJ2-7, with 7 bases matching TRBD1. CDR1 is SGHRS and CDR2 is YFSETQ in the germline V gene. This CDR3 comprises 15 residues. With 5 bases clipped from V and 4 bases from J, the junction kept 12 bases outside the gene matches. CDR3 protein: CASRSGQALWYEQYF. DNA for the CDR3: TGCGCCAGCAGATCCGGACAGGCTTTATGGTACGAGCAGTACTTC. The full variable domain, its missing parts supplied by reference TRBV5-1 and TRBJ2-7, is KAGVTQTPRYLIKTRGQQVTLSCSPISGHRSVSWYQQTPGQGLQFLFEYFSETQRNKGNFPGRFSGRQFSNSRSEMNVSTLELGDSALYLCASRSGQALWYEQYFGPGTRLTVT.

CDR3: CASSIRDTDTQYF. CDR3 nucleotides: TGTGCCAGTAGTATTCGGGACACAGATACGCAGTATTTT. This chain joins TRBV19 and TRBJ2-3, with D possibly TRBD2 on 5 matching bases. The CDR3 has 13 residues. Trimming took 3 bases from V and 2 from J, leaving 6 bases between them. Germline V gene lookup returns CDR1 LNHDA and CDR2 SQIVND (reference sequence).

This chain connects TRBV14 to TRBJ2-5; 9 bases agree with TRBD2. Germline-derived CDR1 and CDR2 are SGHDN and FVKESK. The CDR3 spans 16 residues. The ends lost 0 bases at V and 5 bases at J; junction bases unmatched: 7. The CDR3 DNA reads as TGTGCCAGCAGCCAAGACCGGCTAGCGGGAATGGAGACCCAGTACTTC. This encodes CASSQDRLAGMETQYF.

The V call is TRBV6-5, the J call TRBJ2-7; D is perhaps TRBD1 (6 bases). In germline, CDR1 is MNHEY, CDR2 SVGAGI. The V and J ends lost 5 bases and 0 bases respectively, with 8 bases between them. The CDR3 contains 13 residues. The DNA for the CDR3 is TGTGCCAGCAGTCAGGGGACCTCCTACGAGCAGTACTTC. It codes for CASSQGTSYEQYF.

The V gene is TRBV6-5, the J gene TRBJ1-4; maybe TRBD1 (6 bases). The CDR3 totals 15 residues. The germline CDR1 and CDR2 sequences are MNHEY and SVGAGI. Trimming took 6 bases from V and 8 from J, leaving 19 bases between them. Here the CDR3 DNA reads TGTGCCAGCAGCCCCGGGGGGGGCCTTAGGGAAAAACTGTTTTTT. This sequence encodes CASSPGGGLREKLFF.

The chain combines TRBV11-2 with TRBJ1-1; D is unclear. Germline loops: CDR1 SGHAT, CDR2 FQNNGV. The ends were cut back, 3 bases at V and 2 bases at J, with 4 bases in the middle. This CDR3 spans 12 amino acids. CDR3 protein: CASSFLNTEAFF. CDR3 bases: TGTGCCAGCAGCTTCCTAAACACTGAAGCTTTCTTT. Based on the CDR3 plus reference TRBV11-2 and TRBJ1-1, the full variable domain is EAGVAQSPRYKIIEKRQSVAFWCNPISGHATLYWYQQILGQGPKLLIQFQNNGVVDDSQLPKDRFSAERLKGVDSTLKIQPAKLEDSAVYLCASSFLNTEAFFGQGTRLTVV.

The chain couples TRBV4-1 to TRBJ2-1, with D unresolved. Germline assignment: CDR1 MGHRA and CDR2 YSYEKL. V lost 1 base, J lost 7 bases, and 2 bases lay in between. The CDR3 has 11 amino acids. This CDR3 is CASSQVNEQFF. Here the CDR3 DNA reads TGCGCCAGCAGCCAAGTGAATGAGCAGTTCTTC.

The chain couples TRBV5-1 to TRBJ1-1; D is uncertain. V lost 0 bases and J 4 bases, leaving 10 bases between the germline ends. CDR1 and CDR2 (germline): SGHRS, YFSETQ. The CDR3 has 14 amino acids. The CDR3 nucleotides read TGCGCCAGCAGCTTGGACCTAATACTCACTGAAGCTTTCTTT. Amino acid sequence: CASSLDLILTEAFF.

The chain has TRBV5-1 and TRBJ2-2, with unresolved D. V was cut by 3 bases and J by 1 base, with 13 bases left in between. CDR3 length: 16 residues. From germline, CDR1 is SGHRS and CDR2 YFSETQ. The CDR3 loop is CASSYSILGNTGELFF. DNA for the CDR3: TGCGCCAGCAGCTACAGTATTCTAGGGAACACCGGGGAGCTGTTTTTT.

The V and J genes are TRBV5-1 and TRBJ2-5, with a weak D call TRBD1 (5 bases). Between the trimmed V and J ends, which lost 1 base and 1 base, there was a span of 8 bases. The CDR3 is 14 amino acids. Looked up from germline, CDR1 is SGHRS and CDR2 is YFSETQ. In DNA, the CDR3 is TGCGCCAGCAGCTTGATGACAGCCCAAGAGACCCAGTACTTC. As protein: CASSLMTAQETQYF. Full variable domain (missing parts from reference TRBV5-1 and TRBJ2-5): KAGVTQTPRYLIKTRGQQVTLSCSPISGHRSVSWYQQTPGQGLQFLFEYFSETQRNKGNFPGRFSGRQFSNSRSEMNVSTLELGDSALYLCASSLMTAQETQYFGPGTRLLVL.

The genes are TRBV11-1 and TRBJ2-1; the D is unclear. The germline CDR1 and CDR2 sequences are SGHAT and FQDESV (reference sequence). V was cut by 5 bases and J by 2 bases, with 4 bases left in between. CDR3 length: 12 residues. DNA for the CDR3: TGTGCCAGCAGCCCCCCCTACAATGAGCAGTTCTTC. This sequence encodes CASSPPYNEQFF.

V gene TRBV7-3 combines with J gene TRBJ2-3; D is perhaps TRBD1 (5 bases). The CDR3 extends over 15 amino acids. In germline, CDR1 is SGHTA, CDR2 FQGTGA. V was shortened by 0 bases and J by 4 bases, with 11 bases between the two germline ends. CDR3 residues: CASSLTGSRADTQYF. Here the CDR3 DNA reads TGTGCCAGCAGCTTAACAGGGTCCAGGGCAGATACGCAGTATTTT.

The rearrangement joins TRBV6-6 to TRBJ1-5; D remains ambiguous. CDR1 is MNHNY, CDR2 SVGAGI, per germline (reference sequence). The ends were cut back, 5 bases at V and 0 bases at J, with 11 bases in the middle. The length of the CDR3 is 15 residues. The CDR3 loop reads CASSRLHYSNQPQHF. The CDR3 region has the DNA TGTGCCAGCAGTCGTTTACACTATAGCAATCAGCCCCAGCATTTT.

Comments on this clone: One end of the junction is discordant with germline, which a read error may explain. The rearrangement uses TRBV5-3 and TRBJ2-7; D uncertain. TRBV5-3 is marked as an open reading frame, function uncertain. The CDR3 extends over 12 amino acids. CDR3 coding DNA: TGTGCCAGCAGCTTGGACGCGGCGGAGCGAACCTTC. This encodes CASSLDAAERTF.

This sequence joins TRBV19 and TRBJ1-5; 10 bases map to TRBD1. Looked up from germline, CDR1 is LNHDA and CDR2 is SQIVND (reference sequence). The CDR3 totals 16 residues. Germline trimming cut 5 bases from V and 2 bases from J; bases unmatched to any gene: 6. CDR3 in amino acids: CASSRPGTGGNQPQHF. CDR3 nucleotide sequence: TGTGCCAGTAGTCGTCCCGGGACAGGGGGCAATCAGCCCCAGCATTTT.

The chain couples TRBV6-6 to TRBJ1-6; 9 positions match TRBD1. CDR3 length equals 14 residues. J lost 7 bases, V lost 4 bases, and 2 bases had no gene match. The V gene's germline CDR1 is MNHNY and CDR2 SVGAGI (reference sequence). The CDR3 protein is CASSSGQGNSPLHF. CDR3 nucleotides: TGTGCCAGCAGTTCGGGACAGGGAAATTCACCCCTCCACTTT.

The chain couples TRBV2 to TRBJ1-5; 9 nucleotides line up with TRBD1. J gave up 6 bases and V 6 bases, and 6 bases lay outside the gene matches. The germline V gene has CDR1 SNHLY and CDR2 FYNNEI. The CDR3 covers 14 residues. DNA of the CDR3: TGTGCCAGCAGCCGGACAGGGGAGAGTCAGCCCCAGCATTTT. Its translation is CASSRTGESQPQHF. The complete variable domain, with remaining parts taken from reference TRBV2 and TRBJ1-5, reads EPEVTQTPSHQVTQMGQEVILRCVPISNHLYFYWYRQILGQKVEFLVSFYNNEISEKSEIFDDQFSVERPDGSNFTLKIRSTKLEDSAMYFCASSRTGESQPQHFGDGTRLSIL.